This is a list of T cell receptor beta chains from one sample in a study of regulatory T cells in long-lasting Graves disease. TCRdb analysed the multiplex PCR reads with MiXCR anew, one entry per CDR3 protein. The profile covers a few hundred thousand distinct CDR3 sequences, with 13% appearing a single time and roughly a tenth taken by the ten largest. This same sample was also taken into another study, of T cells in Graves' hyperthyroidism and ophthalmopathy.

Sequencing was performed on peripheral blood mononuclear cells (PBMCs), taken at new diagnosis, from a patient treated with antithyroid drugs. The receptors shown here come from a man aged 30 to 45 with Graves disease. Each CDR3 is given without its conserved first and last residue. Each record gives: V gene, J gene, D gene, CDR3 protein. D genes are given only for firm matches.

TRBV10-2	TRBJ1-4	-	ASSESVGVDEKLF
TRBV28	TRBJ2-3	-	ASSLSHLGTQY
TRBV12-3/TRBV12-4	TRBJ1-4	-	ASSYNEKLF
TRBV7-2	TRBJ2-5	-	ASSLAAGGSQETQY
TRBV20-1	TRBJ1-4	TRBD1	SAPTGGADEKLF
TRBV12-3/TRBV12-4	TRBJ1-1	-	ASSLSDGAEAF
TRBV12-3/TRBV12-4	TRBJ2-7	TRBD2	ASGTSGTGEQY
TRBV28	TRBJ2-1	TRBD2	ASKSVLRGRGF
TRBV30	TRBJ1-1	-	ARGAFRRENTEAF
TRBV12-3/TRBV12-4	TRBJ2-3	-	ASSLGLMDSTDTQY
TRBV18	TRBJ2-2	TRBD2	ASSPRLAGDSGELF
TRBV20-1	TRBJ2-7	TRBD1	SASRGLNEQY
TRBV3-1	TRBJ1-5	-	ASSQANSNQPQH
TRBV28	TRBJ2-1	-	ATTPGYNEQF
TRBV19	TRBJ1-2	-	ASSIEGLRPGYT
TRBV24-1	TRBJ1-5	-	ATSRLAVRSQPQH
TRBV19	TRBJ2-7	TRBD2	VSRTTSGSDEQY
TRBV4-1	TRBJ1-2	-	ASSQEGGMDYGYT
TRBV9	TRBJ2-7	-	ASSVVGGDTYEQY
TRBV29-1	TRBJ2-1	-	SVGVRGPYNEQF
TRBV6-5	TRBJ2-7	-	ASSYSEPGGVGPYEQY
TRBV7-2	TRBJ1-3	-	ASSSGGRHSGNTIY
TRBV29-1	TRBJ2-7	-	SVVESGILYEQY
TRBV10-2	TRBJ1-2	-	ASSERKVGDYGYT
TRBV2	TRBJ1-4	TRBD1	ASSQGQGKLF
TRBV4-1	TRBJ2-1	-	ASSQGAAGRTPGGNEQF
TRBV2	TRBJ2-2	-	ASMSDENTGELF
TRBV9	TRBJ1-3	-	ASSANPGSSGNTIY
TRBV11-3	TRBJ2-7	-	ASSLGSRRELYEQY
TRBV27	TRBJ1-1	-	ASSFLAGTEAF
TRBV2	TRBJ2-3	-	ASSEDDGWSDTQY
TRBV6-1	TRBJ1-5	TRBD1	ASRGTGNNQPQH
TRBV12-3/TRBV12-4	TRBJ2-1	TRBD2	ASSQVRLAGAHEQF
TRBV12-3/TRBV12-4	TRBJ1-2	-	ASTPGPPGGAANYGYT
TRBV27	TRBJ1-1	-	ASSHGGNTEAF
TRBV29-1	TRBJ1-4	-	SVMRRGEKLF
TRBV2	TRBJ1-3	-	ASSKVGVPGNTIY
TRBV11-3	TRBJ1-1	-	ASSYERDTEAF
TRBV12-3/TRBV12-4	TRBJ1-2	-	ASSSAGVSGYT
TRBV2	TRBJ2-5	TRBD2	ASASGGRRGETQY
TRBV27	TRBJ1-5	TRBD1	ASSLGTGRQPQH
TRBV15	TRBJ2-5	TRBD2	ATSRSGRGEETQY
TRBV7-8	TRBJ2-2	-	ASSLESRATGELF
TRBV12-3/TRBV12-4	TRBJ2-3	-	ASSPGLPRTDTQY
TRBV2	TRBJ2-3	TRBD2	ASSPSGASTDTQY
TRBV7-9	TRBJ2-3	-	ASSFIWEGTDTQY
TRBV5-1	TRBJ2-5	-	ASSFVGNWY
TRBV14	TRBJ2-6	-	ASRELAGANVLT
TRBV20-1	TRBJ2-1	-	SASNGASSYNEQF
TRBV6-1	TRBJ2-3	-	ASSDPALGADTQY
TRBV30	TRBJ2-2	TRBD2	AWSKAGATGELF
TRBV6-2/TRBV6-3	TRBJ1-1	TRBD1	ASTPRGRVNTEAF
TRBV11-2	TRBJ2-1	TRBD2	ASSPRTSGSLYNEQF